This T cell receptor beta chain appears in the sequencing data of a study of blood T cell repertoires in COVID-19 (dated by TCRdb to 2018 to 2020). With regard to the full study: Samples covering the acute and convalescent phases of COVID-19 were provided by collaborators in the United States, Italy and Spain. Where HLA class I and class II types were available, the types were taken from metadata supplied by the sample provider, not from assay-based typing. Samples came from the ongoing ImmuneRACE study (first 160 participants) plus 1,254 subjects from 6 global collaborators. The repertoires were released in a freely available public database meant as a resource for research on the immune response to SARS-CoV-2. The material from the prospective study consisted of cDNA or gDNA derived from T cells, B-cell-depleted T cells, or PBMCs. The dataset comprised deeply sampled blood TCRbeta repertoires from subjects exposed to, actively infected with, or recovered from COVID-19. Nearly every sample came with metadata listing a de-identified subject ID, COVID-19 status, age in years and sex. Overall results and qualifications from the work: The amount of clinical and demographic metadata varied by source and participant and was provided uncurated.

Another Seattle source contributed samples from volunteer blood donors who had recovered from COVID-19. Each collaborating institution followed its own protocols to collect whole blood in K2EDTA tubes. For TCRbeta analysis, collaborators shipped samples in one of three forms: frozen whole blood, isolated PBMCs, or DNA extracted from either of those sample types. V and J are truncated by 4 bases and 8 bases respectively, leaving an intervening sequence of 17 bases. Based on the germline V gene (reference sequence), the CDR1 and CDR2 sequences are LGHDT and YNNKEL. The CDR3 sequence holds 14 residues, the cysteine and phenylalanine included. Only CDR3 DNA is held: 42 bases, read in frame from base 1. As regards this clone: The target of this receptor is not known. No per-base quality is available; no much larger clone lies one base away.

The immunoSEQ Assay, a bias-controlled multiplex PCR, was used to amplify TCRbeta CDR3 regions from genomic DNA. In the original analysis: Within the assay, amplification of reference gene primers was used to estimate how many nucleated cells each sample contained. To quantify the absolute abundance of each unique TCRbeta CDR3 rearrangement, sequence reads were collapsed and filtered. For each sample, productive Simpson clonality was calculated as the square root of Simpson's diversity index across productive rearrangements. The table comes from immuneACCESS by way of TCRdb, which keeps in-frame sequences with V and J called. Part of the clones is missing from these tables; in studies checked, under half for an unresolved V gene and the rest for unknown reasons. Clone size and V and J calls were adopted from that table, with D and trimming inferred from the DNA. The sample records around 150,000 clones, roughly 89% of which are singletons. Under 5% of the sample comes from the top ten.

Input material: peripheral blood. The TCR originated in a woman aged 55-69 years who had recovered from COVID-19. The sequence joins TRBV3-1 (or the pseudogene TRBV3-2) to TRBJ1-2, with the D gene too uncertain to name. For the CDR3, the sequence is CASSRGASREGYTF. In nucleotides, the sequence is TGTGCCAGCAGCCGAGGAGCATCGAGGGAGGGCTACACCTTC.